What follows are 22 T cell receptor beta chains derived from one specimen sequenced in a study of PD-L1 blockade in urothelial cancer. The data were produced by immunoSEQ multiplex PCR, yet TCRdb's version contains in-frame clones alone and is incomplete. Among about 37,000 clones listed, approximately 83% were seen once. The sample consisted of PBMCs, taken around atezolizumab (anti-PD-L1) treatment. These receptors all come from a man between 60 and 75 years old with urothelial cancer.

The J gene is TRBJ1-4, the V gene TRBV7-2; 7 bases are shared with TRBD1. Germline assignment: CDR1 SGHTA and CDR2 FQGNSA. The CDR3 length is 15 residues. V gave up 5 bases and J gave up 7 bases; unmatched junction bases: 10. This CDR3 is CASSRRQGGGEKLFF. CDR3 in DNA: TGTGCCAGCAGCCGACGACAGGGTGGGGGTGAAAAACTGTTTTTT.

A single count supports this clone. This sequence joins TRBV5-1 and TRBJ2-7; 12 bases match TRBD2. Germline V gene data show CDR1 as SGHRS and CDR2 as YFSETQ. This CDR3 contains 17 residues. Losses at the gene ends were 2 bases for V and 0 bases for J; bases not matched to a gene: 6. CDR3 amino acids: CASSLTSGGSSSYEQYF. CDR3 DNA sequence: TGCGCCAGCAGCTTAACTAGCGGGGGGTCCAGCTCCTACGAGCAGTACTTC.

This sequence joins TRBV30 and TRBJ1-4; TRBD1 matches at 8 bases. Germline values: CDR1 GTSNPN, CDR2 SVGIG (reference sequence). Germline trimming cut 4 bases from V and 6 bases from J; bases unmatched to any gene: 7. This CDR3 is built from 14 residues. The CDR3 nucleotides read TGTGCCTGGACCAACGGGGGACAGGATGAAAAACTGTTTTTT. Encoded protein: CAWTNGGQDEKLFF.

The rearrangement uses TRBV9 and TRBJ1-2; 7 positions match TRBD1. Germline V gene sequence: CDR1 SGDLS, CDR2 YYNGEE. Germline trimming cut 0 bases from V and 4 bases from J; bases unmatched to any gene: 9. The CDR3 consists of 16 residues. Written as DNA, the CDR3 is TGTGCCAGCAGCGTAGATGTTCGAGGGGGCGGCTATGGCTACACCTTC. It encodes CASSVDVRGGGYGYTF.

The gene calls are TRBV7-2 and TRBJ2-1; 8 positions agree with TRBD2. Germline CDR1 is SGHTA and CDR2 is FQGNSA. CDR3 length: 15 residues. The J segment lost 8 bases and the V segment lost 5 bases, leaving 11 bases of the junction unmatched. CDR3 loop: CASSPPGLVAYEQFF. As DNA, the CDR3 is TGTGCCAGCAGCCCTCCGGGACTAGTTGCCTATGAGCAGTTCTTC.

This clone was seen a handful of times. The chain recombines TRBV9 with TRBJ1-6, with 9 positions matching TRBD1. The V and J ends lost 4 bases and 7 bases, in that order; junction bases with no gene match: 6. Germline lookup yields CDR1 SGDLS and CDR2 YYNGEE. The length of the CDR3 is 15 residues. CDR3 protein: CASSLRDRENSPLHF. The CDR3 nucleotides read TGTGCCAGCAGCCTCCGGGACAGGGAAAATTCACCCCTCCACTTT.

In DNA form, the CDR3 reads TGTGCCAGCAGTCGGACAACTATCCTTAACTATGGCTACACCTTC. Amino acids: CASSRTTILNYGYTF. The chain is built from TRBV2 and TRBJ1-2; D is perhaps TRBD1 (5 bases). The CDR3 consists of 15 residues. Germline lookup yields CDR1 SNHLY and CDR2 FYNNEI. V lost 5 bases to trimming and J lost 1 base, with 14 bases between them.

The chain recombines TRBV28 with TRBJ1-6; unclear D gene. Germline V CDR1 and CDR2: MDHEN, SYDVKM. The CDR3 is 19 residues long. The germline V and J ends were trimmed by 4 bases and 0 bases, with 19 bases remaining between them. The CDR3 DNA reads TGTGCCAGCAGTTCGGGGAGTGACTTTAGTCGCTCCTATAATTCACCCCTCCACTTT. Amino acid sequence: CASSSGSDFSRSYNSPLHF.

This rearrangement joins TRBV30 to TRBJ1-4; perhaps TRBD1 as D (5 bases). There are 14 residues in the CDR3. The V gene's germline CDR1 is GTSNPN and CDR2 SVGIG (reference sequence). Trimming removed 5 bases at V and 1 base at J, with 11 bases between. CDR3 sequence: CAWGWRGTNEKLFF. CDR3 nucleotide sequence: TGTGCCTGGGGCTGGAGGGGAACTAATGAAAAACTGTTTTTT.

This clone has a handful of counts. The rearrangement links TRBV5-4 to TRBJ1-2, with unresolved D. With 4 bases removed from V and 4 bases from J, the gap between germline ends came to 17 bases. CDR1 SGHNT and CDR2 YYREEE come from the germline V gene (reference sequence). The CDR3 is 15 residues long. The CDR3 DNA is TGTGCCAGCAGCCCACTCCGGGGTAGTCTCTATGGCTACACCTTC. Amino acids: CASSPLRGSLYGYTF.

The V gene is TRBV5-8, the J gene TRBJ1-5; TRBD1 agrees at 7 bases. The CDR3 runs to 16 residues. J gave up 4 bases and V 5 bases, and 12 bases lay outside the gene matches. Germline-derived CDR1 and CDR2 are SGHTS and YDEGEE. Here the CDR3 DNA reads TGTGCCAGCAGTCTCCTTTCAGGGACAGAAAATCAGCCCCAGCATTTT. It specifies CASSLLSGTENQPQHF. The entire variable domain, with the rest obtained from reference TRBV5-8 and TRBJ1-5, is as follows: EAGVTQSPTHLIKTRGQQATLRCSPISGHTSVYWYQQALGLGLQFLLWYDEGEERNRGNFPPRFSGRQFPNYSSELNVNALELEDSALYLCASSLLSGTENQPQHFGDGTRLSIL.

The chain is built from TRBV19 and TRBJ2-1, with 7 nucleotides matching TRBD1. The V gene's germline CDR1 is LNHDA and CDR2 SQIVND (reference sequence). With 5 bases clipped from V and 4 bases from J, the junction kept 5 bases outside the gene matches. The CDR3 covers 14 residues. This CDR3 is CASSARGHYNEQFF. In nucleotides, the CDR3 is TGTGCCAGTAGTGCGAGGGGGCATTACAATGAGCAGTTCTTC.

CDR3: CASSLALTGDIGYTF. The CDR3 DNA reads TGTGCCAGCAGCTTGGCCCTGACAGGGGATATTGGCTACACCTTC. This chain joins TRBV5-5 and TRBJ1-2, with 8 bases matching TRBD1. The V gene's germline CDR1 is SGHKS and CDR2 YYEKEE (reference sequence). The CDR3 totals 15 residues. The trim removed 0 bases at V and 7 bases at J, leaving 8 bases unmatched.

The rearrangement links TRBV11-2 to TRBJ1-2; a weak D match, TRBD1 (5 bases). Trimming cost V 5 bases and J 4 bases, with 11 bases left between them. Germline V gives CDR1 SGHAT, CDR2 FQNNGV. The CDR3 spans 13 residues. The CDR3 region has the DNA TGTGCCAGCAGCGGGACTGCCTTCTATGGCTACACCTTC. It encodes CASSGTAFYGYTF.

This sequence joins TRBV7-9 and TRBJ1-2; 7 bases line up with TRBD1. Germline V gives CDR1 SEHNR, CDR2 FQNEAQ (reference sequence). J lost 8 bases, V lost 3 bases, and 9 bases had no gene match. The CDR3 runs 14 residues. The CDR3 region has the DNA TGTGCCAGCAGCTTCACCGGGACAGCGAGGGGCTACACCTTC. Its translation is CASSFTGTARGYTF.

This chain links TRBV7-8 with TRBJ2-7, with 7 bases fitting TRBD1. Germline-derived CDR1 and CDR2 are SGHVS and FQNEAQ. V was clipped by 4 bases and J by 6 bases; unmatched bases: 12. The CDR3 extends over 15 amino acids. CDR3 protein: CASSSSGTDLPEQYF. Here the CDR3 DNA reads TGTGCCAGCAGCTCGTCCGGGACAGATCTGCCCGAGCAGTACTTC.

The chain recombines TRBV5-4 with TRBJ2-7; D is perhaps TRBD1 (5 bases). CDR3 size: 14 residues. Germline V CDR1 and CDR2: SGHNT, YYREEE (reference sequence). Trimming pared 2 bases from V and 2 bases from J, leaving 11 bases between. The CDR3 region is CASSFDSLTYEQYF. The CDR3 nucleotides are TGTGCCAGCAGCTTCGACAGTTTAACCTACGAGCAGTACTTC.

This sequence joins TRBV18 and TRBJ2-7, with 9 nucleotides matching TRBD1. CDR3 length: 14 residues. The J segment lost 8 bases and the V segment lost 2 bases, leaving 7 bases of the junction unmatched. Germline V gene data show CDR1 as KGHSH and CDR2 as LQKENI. DNA of the CDR3: TGTGCCAGCTCACCAGGACAGGGGATTACGCAGCAGTACTTC. As protein: CASSPGQGITQQYF. The whole variable domain, remainder taken from reference TRBV18 and TRBJ2-7, is NAGVMQNPRHLVRRRGQEARLRCSPMKGHSHVYWYRQLPEEGLKFMVYLQKENIIDESGMPKERFSAEFPKEGPSILRIQQVVRGDSAAYFCASSPGQGITQQYFGPGTRLTVT.

Here the CDR3 DNA reads TGCGCCAGCAGCTTGGAGCGGGTCGAGCAGTACTTC. This translates into CASSLERVEQYF. The rearrangement links TRBV5-1 to TRBJ2-7, with a possible D match to TRBD2 (6 bases). Germline V CDR1 and CDR2: SGHRS, YFSETQ. Trimming cost V 0 bases and J 6 bases, with 7 bases left between them. This CDR3 comprises 12 residues.

The CDR3 loop reads CASSQDWRRGNYNEQFF. The CDR3 DNA follows: TGCGCCAGCAGCCAAGATTGGCGGCGGGGGAATTACAATGAGCAGTTCTTC. The J gene is TRBJ2-1, the V gene TRBV4-1, with 7 bases fitting TRBD2. V was pared by 0 bases and J by 4 bases, with 9 bases of the junction left unmatched. This CDR3 spans 17 amino acids. Per the germline V gene, CDR1 is MGHRA and CDR2 is YSYEKL.

The chain couples TRBV19 to TRBJ1-3, with 10 nucleotides matching TRBD1. This CDR3 region has 17 residues. Germline V gene sequence: CDR1 LNHDA, CDR2 SQIVND (reference sequence). The V and J ends lost 10 bases and 3 bases, in that order; junction bases with no gene match: 15. CDR3 DNA: TGTGCCACTACTAAAGGTCTGGGACAGGGGAATGGAAACACCATATATTTT. Amino acid sequence: CATTKGLGQGNGNTIYF.

This chain connects TRBV19 to TRBJ2-2; 7 bases are shared with TRBD1. Germline trimming cut 8 bases from V and 4 bases from J; bases unmatched to any gene: 4. CDR1 is LNHDA, CDR2 SQIVND, per germline (reference sequence). The CDR3 runs to 13 residues. For the CDR3, the DNA is TGTGCCAGTCAGTCAGGGGGCACCGGGGAGCTGTTTTTT. Translated, it gives CASQSGGTGELFF.